One sample yielded the 5 T cell receptor beta chains listed below, sequenced in a study of response to subunit inactivated influenza vaccine. From the RT-PCR reads, TCRdb called clonotypes with MiXCR, one entry per CDR3 protein. In the table there are around 580,000 distinct CDR3 sequences, approximately 15% of which are singletons. The sequencing used PBMCs from blood, collected 12 days after vaccination. The receptors originated from a man aged 50 or older who received an inactivated influenza vaccine.

This clonotype was seen repeatedly, ten times or more. The genes are TRBV5-1 and TRBJ1-2, with D unresolved. Per the germline V gene, CDR1 is SGHRS and CDR2 is YFSETQ. Trimming shortened V by 0 bases and J by 14 bases, and 23 bases separated the two germline ends. This CDR3 is built from 15 residues. The CDR3 DNA is TGCGCCAGCAGCTTGGCGGCAGGTGGAGACGCTATTCTTACCTTC. This encodes CASSLAAGGDAILTF.

The chain has TRBV12-3 or TRBV12-4 and TRBJ2-4; unclear D gene. The CDR3 is 17 amino acids. The V end lost 5 bases, the J end lost 0 bases, and 17 bases lay between the germline ends. For the CDR3, the DNA is TGTGCCAGCAGTCCCTTTCAAATTTTCTTAGCCAAAAACATTCAGTACTTC. This encodes CASSPFQIFLAKNIQYF.

This chain joins TRBV10-3 and TRBJ2-7; 8 nucleotides align to TRBD2. Germline V lookup: CDR1 ENHRY, CDR2 SYGVKD. V dropped 4 bases and J dropped 4; count of bases not matched to a gene: 9. The CDR3 contains 15 residues. For the CDR3, the DNA is TGTGCCATCAGTGTGGAGGTAGCGGGGAGGTACGAGCAGTACTTC. As protein: CAISVEVAGRYEQYF.

The chain carries TRBV28 and TRBJ2-3, with 8 bases that match TRBD2. The CDR3 runs to 16 residues. V was clipped by 6 bases and J by 4 bases; unmatched bases: 12. CDR1 and CDR2 (germline): MDHEN, SYDVKM. The CDR3 reads CASSPTSGSSPDTQYF. CDR3 DNA sequence: TGTGCCAGCAGCCCTACCAGCGGGAGTAGCCCAGATACGCAGTATTTT.

The sample holds many counts of this clonotype. The junction differs from germline at one of its ends, possibly a read error. The rearrangement uses TRBV5-1 and TRBJ2-1, with D perhaps TRBD1 or TRBD2 (5 bases each). CDR1 is SGHRS and CDR2 is YFSETQ in the germline V gene. The CDR3 sequence is 14 residues long. CDR3 nucleotide sequence: TGCGCCAGCAGATTGGATGGGGGATACAATGAGCAGTTCTTC. It yields the protein CASRLDGGYNEQFF.